This T cell receptor beta chain originates from a study of blood T cell repertoires in COVID-19. Turning to the study itself: Sample material is recorded as cDNA or gDNA derived from T cells, B-cell-depleted T cells, or PBMCs.

The trim removed 6 bases at V and 6 bases at J, leaving 7 bases unmatched. The CDR3 is 14 residues long. The germline V gene encodes CDR1 MNHNS and CDR2 SASEGT. This table comes from immunoSEQ multiplex PCR, and its TCRdb copy is limited to in-frame clones, with some not included. This sample has 160,000 or so clones; roughly 84% occur once, and the top ten carry over 12%. The age range of participants was 18 to 89 years, with residence in under 25 US areas. The J gene is TRBJ1-5, the V gene TRBV6-1; 8 bases are a match to TRBD1. The receptor was isolated from a man between 45 and 60 years old who had recovered from COVID-19. The sample was PBMCs or T cells enriched from blood (not recorded which). The CDR3 DNA reads TGTGCCAGCAGACCGACAGGGGAGGCTCAGCCCCAGCATTTT. Translated: CASRPTGEAQPQHF.